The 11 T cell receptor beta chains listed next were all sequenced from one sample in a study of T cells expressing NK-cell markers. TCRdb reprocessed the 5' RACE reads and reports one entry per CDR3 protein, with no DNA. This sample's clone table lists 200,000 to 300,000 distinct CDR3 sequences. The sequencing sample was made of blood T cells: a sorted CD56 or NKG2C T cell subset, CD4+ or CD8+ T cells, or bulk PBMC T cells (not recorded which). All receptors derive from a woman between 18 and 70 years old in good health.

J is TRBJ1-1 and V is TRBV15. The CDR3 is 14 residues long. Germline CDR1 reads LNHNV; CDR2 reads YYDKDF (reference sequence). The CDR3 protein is CATSRDTADTEAFF.

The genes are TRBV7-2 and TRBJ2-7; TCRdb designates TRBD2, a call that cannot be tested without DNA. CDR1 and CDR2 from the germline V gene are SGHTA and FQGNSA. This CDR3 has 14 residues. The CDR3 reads CASSYPTDFYEQYF.

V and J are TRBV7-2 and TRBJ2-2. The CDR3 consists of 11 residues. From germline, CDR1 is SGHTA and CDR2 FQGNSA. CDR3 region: CASTYFGELFF. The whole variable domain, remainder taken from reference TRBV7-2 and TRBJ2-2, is GAGVSQSPSNKVTEKGKDVELRCDPISGHTALYWYRQSLGQGLEFLIYFQGNSAPDKSGLPSDRFSAERTGGSVSTLTIQRTQQEDSAVYLCASTYFGELFFGEGSRLTVL.

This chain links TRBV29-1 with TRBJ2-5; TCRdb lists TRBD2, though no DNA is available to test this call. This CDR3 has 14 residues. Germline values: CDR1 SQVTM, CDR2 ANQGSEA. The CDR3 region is CSVVRQGTKETQYF.

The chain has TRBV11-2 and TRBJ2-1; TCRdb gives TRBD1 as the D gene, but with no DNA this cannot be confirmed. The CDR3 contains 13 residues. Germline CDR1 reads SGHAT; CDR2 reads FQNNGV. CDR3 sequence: CASSGGLYNEQFF.

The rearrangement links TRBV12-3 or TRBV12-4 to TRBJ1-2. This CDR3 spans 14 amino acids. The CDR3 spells CASTTYGGSDGYTF.

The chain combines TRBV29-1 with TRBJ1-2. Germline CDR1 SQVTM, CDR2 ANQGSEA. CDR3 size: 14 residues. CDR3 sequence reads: CSGQLGASGGGYTF.

CDR3 protein: CASSRQGSPRGESGANVLTF. The J gene is TRBJ2-6, the V gene TRBV5-1; TCRdb selects TRBD1, and the lack of DNA leaves this call unchecked. Germline CDR1 is SGHRS and CDR2 is YFSETQ. CDR3 length: 20 amino acids.

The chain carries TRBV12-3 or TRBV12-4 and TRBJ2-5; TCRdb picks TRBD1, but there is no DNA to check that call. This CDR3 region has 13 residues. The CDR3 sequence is CASRSTGHATQYF.

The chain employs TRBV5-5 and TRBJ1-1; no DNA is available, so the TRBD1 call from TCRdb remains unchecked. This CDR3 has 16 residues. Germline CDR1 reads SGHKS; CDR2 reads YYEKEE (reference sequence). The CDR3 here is CASSSGQSVMNTEAFF.

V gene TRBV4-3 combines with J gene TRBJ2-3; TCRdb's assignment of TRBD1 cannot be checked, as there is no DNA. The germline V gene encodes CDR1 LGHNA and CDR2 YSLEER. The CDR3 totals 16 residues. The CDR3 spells CASSQDPGGRADTQYF.